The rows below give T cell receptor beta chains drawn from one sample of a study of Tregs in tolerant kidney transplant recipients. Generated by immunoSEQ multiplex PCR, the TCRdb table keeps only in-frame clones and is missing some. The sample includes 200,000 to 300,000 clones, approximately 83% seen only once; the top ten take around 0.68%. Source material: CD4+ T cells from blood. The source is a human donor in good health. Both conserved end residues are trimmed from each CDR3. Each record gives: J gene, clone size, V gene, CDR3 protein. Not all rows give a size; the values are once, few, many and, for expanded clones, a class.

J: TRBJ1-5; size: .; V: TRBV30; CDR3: AWSVKGSNQPQH
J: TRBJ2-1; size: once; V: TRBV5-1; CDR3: ASSLGFGAGGTGQF
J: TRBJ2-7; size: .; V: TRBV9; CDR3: ASSVVGSSYEQY
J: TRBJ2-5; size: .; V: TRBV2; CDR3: ASTLEGQETQY
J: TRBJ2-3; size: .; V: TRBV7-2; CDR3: ASSLATSGGSQY
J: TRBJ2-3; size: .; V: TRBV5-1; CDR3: ASSLVAGEVTQY
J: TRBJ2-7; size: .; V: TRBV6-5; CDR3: ASSYWRADEQY
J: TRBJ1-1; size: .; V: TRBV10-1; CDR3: ASSDPPGSKEAF
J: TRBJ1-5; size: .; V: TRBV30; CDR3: AWSHRGDSNQPQH
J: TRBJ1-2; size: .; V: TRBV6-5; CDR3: ASSLRANYGYT
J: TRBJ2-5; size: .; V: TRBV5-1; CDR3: ASSASWETQY
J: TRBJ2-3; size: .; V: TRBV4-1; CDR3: ASSLPGQPTDTQY
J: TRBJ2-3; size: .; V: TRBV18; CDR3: ASAASSSNRGDTQY
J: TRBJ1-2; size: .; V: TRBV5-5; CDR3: ASSLSSTENYGYT
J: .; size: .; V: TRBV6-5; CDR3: ASSYSGFSYEQY
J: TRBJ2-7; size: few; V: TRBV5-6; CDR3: ASSLGIGDRDYEQY
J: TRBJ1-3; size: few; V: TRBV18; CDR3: ASSPRQESSGNTIY
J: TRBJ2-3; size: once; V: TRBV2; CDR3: ASSEWGGQGTDTQY
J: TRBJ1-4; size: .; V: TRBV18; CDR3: ASSGTGTNEKLF
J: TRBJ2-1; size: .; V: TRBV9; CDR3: ASSVARTSGYNEQF
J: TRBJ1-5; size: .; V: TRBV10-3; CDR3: AIGVSGNQPQH
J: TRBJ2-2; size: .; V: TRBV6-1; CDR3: ASSVIPGTGELF
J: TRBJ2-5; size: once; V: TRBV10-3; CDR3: AISETTRGQY
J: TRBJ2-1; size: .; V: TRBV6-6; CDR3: ASSRGTGDYNEQF
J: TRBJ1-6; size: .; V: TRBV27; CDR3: ASSLYRPSSYNSPLH
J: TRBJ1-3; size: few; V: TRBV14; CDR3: ASSQSAGMSSGNTIY
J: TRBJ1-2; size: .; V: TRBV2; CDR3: ASTRDRSYGYT
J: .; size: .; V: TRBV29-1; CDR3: SVSGLAGETYEQY
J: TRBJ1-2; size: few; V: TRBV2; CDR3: ASEQKRGYT
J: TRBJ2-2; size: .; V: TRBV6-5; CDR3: ASSSGTSGGFGELF
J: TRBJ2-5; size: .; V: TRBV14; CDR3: ASSQELAGSGQY
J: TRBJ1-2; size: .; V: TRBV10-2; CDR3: ASLKGPEANYGYT
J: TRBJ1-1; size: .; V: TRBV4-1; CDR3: ASKGQGASEAF
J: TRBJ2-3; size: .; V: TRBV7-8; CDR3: ASHKRGPTDTQY
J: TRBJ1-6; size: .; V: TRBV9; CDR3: ASSVGQAYNSPLH
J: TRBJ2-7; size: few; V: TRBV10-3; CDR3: AISTGANEQY
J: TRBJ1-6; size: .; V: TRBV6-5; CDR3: ASRQGARNSPLH
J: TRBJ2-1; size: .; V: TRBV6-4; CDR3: ASSPGLAGGRYEQF
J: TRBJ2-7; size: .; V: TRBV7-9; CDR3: ASSPGTGGVYEQY
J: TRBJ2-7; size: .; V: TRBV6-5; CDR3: ASSYGVRGLWEQY
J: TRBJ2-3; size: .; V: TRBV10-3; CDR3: AIKSARGSTDTQY
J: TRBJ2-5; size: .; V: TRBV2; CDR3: ASGWEETQY
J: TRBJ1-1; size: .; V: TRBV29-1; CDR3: SAAEGVGTEAF
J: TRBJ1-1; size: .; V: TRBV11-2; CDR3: ASSLQRGAATSEAF
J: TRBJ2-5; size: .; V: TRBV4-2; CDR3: ASSRSPGTGNQETQY
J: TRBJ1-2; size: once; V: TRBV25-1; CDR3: ASSPEGPVSYGYT
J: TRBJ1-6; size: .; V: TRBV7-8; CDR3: ASRRQGFVSPLH
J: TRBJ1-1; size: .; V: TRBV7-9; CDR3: ASSYTKAGSTEAF